This T cell receptor (beta chain) was documented in a study of blood T cell repertoires in COVID-19. As for the study in general: Researchers got acute and convalescent COVID-19 samples from the United States, Italy and Spain.

A Seattle source enrolled patients during active infection and followed them longitudinally. Profiled with immunoSEQ multiplex PCR; TCRdb holds only in-frame clones, not every one. The table records tens of thousands of clones, 85% to 95% of them present only once. CDR1 is MDHEN, CDR2 SYDVKM, per germline. The V and J ends lost 5 bases and 8 bases, in that order; junction bases with no gene match: 6. The CDR3 is 14 amino acids. The chain couples TRBV28 to TRBJ2-1; 10 bases line up with TRBD2. Sequencing was performed on peripheral blood. The receptor was isolated from a man aged 50-59 years with COVID-19, enrolled during active disease. CDR3 in DNA: TGTGCCAGCAGTGAGCCGGGACTAGCGTATGAGCAGTTCTTC. Amino acid sequence: CASSEPGLAYEQFF.